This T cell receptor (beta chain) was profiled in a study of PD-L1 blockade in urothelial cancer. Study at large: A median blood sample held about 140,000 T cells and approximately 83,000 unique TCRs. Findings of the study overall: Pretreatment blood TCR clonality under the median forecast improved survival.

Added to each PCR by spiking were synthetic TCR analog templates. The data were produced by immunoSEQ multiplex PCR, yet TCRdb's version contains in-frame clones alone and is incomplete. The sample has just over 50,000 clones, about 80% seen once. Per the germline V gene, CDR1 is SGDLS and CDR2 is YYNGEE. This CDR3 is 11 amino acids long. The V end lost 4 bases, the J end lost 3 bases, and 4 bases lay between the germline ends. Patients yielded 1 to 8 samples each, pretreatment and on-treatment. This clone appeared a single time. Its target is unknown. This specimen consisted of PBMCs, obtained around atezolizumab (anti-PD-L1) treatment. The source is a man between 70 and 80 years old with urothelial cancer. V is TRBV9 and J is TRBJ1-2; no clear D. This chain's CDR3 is CASSFDYGYTF. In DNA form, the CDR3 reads TGTGCCAGCAGCTTCGACTATGGCTACACCTTC.